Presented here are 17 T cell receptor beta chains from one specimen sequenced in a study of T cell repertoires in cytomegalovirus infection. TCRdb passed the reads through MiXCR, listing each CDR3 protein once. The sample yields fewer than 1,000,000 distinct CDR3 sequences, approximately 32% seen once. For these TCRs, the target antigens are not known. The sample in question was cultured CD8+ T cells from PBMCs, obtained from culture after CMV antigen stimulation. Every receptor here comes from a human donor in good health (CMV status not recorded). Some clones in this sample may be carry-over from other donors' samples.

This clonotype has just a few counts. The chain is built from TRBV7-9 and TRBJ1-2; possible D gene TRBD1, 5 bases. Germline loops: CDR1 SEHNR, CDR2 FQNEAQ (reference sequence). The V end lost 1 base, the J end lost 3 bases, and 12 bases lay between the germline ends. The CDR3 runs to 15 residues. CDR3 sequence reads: CASSLGNRRHYGYTF. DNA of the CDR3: TGTGCCAGCAGCTTAGGTAACAGGCGGCACTATGGCTACACCTTC.

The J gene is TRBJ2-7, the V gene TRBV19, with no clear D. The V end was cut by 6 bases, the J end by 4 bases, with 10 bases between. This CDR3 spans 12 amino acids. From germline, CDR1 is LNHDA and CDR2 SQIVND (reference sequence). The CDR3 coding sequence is TGTGCCAGTAGGGGCGCCTTTTACGAGCAGTACTTC. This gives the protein CASRGAFYEQYF.

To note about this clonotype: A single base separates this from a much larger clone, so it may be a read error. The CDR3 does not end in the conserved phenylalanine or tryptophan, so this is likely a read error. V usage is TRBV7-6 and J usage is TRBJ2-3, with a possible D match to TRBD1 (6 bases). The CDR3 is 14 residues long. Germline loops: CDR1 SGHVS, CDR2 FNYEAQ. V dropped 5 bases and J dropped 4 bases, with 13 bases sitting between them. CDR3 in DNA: TGTGCCAGCAGCCCGACGGACAGAGCAGATACGCAGTATTCT. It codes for CASSPTDRADTQYS.

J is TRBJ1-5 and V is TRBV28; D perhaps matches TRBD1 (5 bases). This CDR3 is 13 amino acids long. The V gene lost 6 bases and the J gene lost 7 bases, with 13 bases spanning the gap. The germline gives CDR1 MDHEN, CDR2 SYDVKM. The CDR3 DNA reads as TGTGCCAGCAGCCCCGGGACTTACCAGCCCCAGCATTTT. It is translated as CASSPGTYQPQHF. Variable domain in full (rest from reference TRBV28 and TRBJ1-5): DVKVTQSSRYLVKRTGEKVFLECVQDMDHENMFWYRQDPGLGLRLIYFSYDVKMKEKGDIPEGYSVSREKKERFSLILESASTNQTSMYLCASSPGTYQPQHFGDGTRLSIL.

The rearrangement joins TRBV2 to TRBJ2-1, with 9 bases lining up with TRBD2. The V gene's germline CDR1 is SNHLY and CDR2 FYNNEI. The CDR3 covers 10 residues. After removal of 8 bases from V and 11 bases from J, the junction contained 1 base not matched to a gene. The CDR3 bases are TGTGCCAGCCTAGCGGGACAGCAGTTCTTC. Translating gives CASLAGQQFF. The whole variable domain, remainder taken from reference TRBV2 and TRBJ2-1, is EPEVTQTPSHQVTQMGQEVILRCVPISNHLYFYWYRQILGQKVEFLVSFYNNEISEKSEIFDDQFSVERPDGSNFTLKIRSTKLEDSAMYFCASLAGQQFFGPGTRLTVL.

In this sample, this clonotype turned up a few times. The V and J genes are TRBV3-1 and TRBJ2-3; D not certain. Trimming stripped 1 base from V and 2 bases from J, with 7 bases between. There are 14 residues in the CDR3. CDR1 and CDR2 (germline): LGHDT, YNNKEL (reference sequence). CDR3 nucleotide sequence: TGTGCCAGCAGCCAAGCTGGCTACACAGATACGCAGTATTTT. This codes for CASSQAGYTDTQYF.

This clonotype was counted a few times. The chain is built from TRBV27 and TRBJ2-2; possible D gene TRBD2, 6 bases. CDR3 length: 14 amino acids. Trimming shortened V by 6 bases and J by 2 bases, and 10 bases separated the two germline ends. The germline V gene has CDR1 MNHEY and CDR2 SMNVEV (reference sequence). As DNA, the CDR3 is TGTGCCAGCAGAAATAGCGGAAACACCGGGGAGCTGTTTTTT. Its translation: CASRNSGNTGELFF.

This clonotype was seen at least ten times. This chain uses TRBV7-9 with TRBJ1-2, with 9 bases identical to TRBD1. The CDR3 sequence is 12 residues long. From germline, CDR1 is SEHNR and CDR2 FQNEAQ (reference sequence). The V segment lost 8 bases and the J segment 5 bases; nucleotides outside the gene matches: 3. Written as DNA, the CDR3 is TGTGCCAGCGGTGGGACAGGGTATGGCTACACCTTC. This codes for CASGGTGYGYTF.

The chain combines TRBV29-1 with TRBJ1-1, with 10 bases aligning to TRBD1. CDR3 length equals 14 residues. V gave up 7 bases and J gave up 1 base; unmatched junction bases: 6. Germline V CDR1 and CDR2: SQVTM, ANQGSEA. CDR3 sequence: CSADRGHRNTEAFF. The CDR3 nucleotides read TGCAGCGCCGACAGGGGGCATAGGAACACTGAAGCTTTCTTT.

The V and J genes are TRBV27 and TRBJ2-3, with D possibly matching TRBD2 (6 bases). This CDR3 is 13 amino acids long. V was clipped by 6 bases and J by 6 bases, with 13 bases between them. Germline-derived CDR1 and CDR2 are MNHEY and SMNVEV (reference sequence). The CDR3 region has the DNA TGTGCCAGCAGCTGGGGGGATGTCGATACGCAGTATTTT. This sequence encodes CASSWGDVDTQYF.

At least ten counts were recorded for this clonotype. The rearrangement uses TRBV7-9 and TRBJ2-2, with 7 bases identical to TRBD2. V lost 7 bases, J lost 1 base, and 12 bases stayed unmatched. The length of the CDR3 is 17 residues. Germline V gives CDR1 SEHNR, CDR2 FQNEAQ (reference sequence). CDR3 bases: TGTGCCAGCAACGATTCCCCTAGCGGTCTGAACACCGGGGAGCTGTTTTTT. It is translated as CASNDSPSGLNTGELFF.

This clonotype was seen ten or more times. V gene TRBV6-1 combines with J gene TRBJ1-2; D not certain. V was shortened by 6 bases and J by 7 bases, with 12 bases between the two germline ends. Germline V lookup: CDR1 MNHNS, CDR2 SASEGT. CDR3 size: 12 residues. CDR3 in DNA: TGTGCCAGCAGGGGTGGAGGGAGTGGCTACACCTTC. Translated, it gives CASRGGGSGYTF.

CDR3 amino acids: CSARDRDNEKLFF. In DNA, the CDR3 is TGCAGTGCTAGAGATCGAGATAATGAAAAACTGTTTTTT. The rearrangement joins TRBV20-1 to TRBJ1-4; D gene unclear. CDR1 is DFQATT and CDR2 is SNEGSKA in the germline V gene (reference sequence). There are 13 residues in the CDR3. V lost 0 bases and J lost 4, with 6 bases in between.

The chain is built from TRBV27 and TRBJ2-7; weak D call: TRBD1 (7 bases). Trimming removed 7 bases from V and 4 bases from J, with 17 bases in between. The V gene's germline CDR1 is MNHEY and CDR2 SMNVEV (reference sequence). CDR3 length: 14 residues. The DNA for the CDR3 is TGTGCCAGCATAGGCGGGGCAGGGGGGTACGAGCAGTACTTC. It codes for CASIGGAGGYEQYF.

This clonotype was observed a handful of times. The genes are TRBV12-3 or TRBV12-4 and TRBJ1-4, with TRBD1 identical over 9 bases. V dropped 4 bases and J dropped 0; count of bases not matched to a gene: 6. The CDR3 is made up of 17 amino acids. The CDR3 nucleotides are TGTGCCAGCAGTTACGGACAGGGGCATGCAACTAATGAAAAACTGTTTTTT. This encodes CASSYGQGHATNEKLFF.

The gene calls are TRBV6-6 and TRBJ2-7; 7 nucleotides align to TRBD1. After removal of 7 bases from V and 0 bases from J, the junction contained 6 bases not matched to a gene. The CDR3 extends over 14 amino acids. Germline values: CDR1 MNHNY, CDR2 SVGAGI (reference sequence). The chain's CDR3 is CASTLTGYSYEQYF. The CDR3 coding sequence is TGTGCCAGCACCCTGACAGGGTACTCCTACGAGCAGTACTTC.

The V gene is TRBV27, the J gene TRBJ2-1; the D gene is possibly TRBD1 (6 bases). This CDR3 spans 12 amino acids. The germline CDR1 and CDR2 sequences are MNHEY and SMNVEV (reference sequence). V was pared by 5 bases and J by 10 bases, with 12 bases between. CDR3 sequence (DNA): TGTGCCAGCAGTACCCACAGGGACGAGCAGTTCTTC. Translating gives CASSTHRDEQFF.